This passage covers 4 T cell receptor beta chains from one sample sequenced in a study of shared clonotypes between healthy human individuals. Repertoires were generated with immunoSEQ multiplex PCR, while TCRdb's copy carries only in-frame clones and drops some. Here the sample spans under 2,500,000 clones, around 95% being singletons. Sequenced: naive CD4+ T cells sorted from blood. Documented subset: CD45RA+ positively selected. The receptors were sampled from a man aged 18 to 30 in good health.

V gene TRBV19 combines with J gene TRBJ2-7; TRBD2 matches 12 bases. Germline V gives CDR1 LNHDA, CDR2 SQIVND (reference sequence). V dropped 7 bases and J dropped 6; count of bases not matched to a gene: 10. CDR3 size: 15 residues. The chain's CDR3 is CASTSSTSGRSEQYF. CDR3 DNA: TGTGCCAGTACCTCCTCGACTAGCGGGAGAAGCGAGCAGTACTTC.

This clone was detected once. This rearrangement joins TRBV7-2 to TRBJ2-6, with a weak D call TRBD1 (6 bases). Germline CDR1 is SGHTA and CDR2 is FQGNSA. This CDR3 comprises 15 residues. V was pared by 4 bases and J by 2 bases, with 9 bases between. In nucleotides, the CDR3 is TGTGCCAGCAGCTCACAGGGTCCTGGGGCCAACGTCCTGACTTTC. This codes for CASSSQGPGANVLTF.

V is TRBV19 and J is TRBJ1-1; D unresolved. This CDR3 region has 14 residues. Trimming removed 3 bases from V and 0 bases from J, with 8 bases in between. Germline V lookup: CDR1 LNHDA, CDR2 SQIVND (reference sequence). In DNA, the CDR3 is TGTGCCAGTAGTATCGTTAGATTGAACACTGAAGCTTTCTTT. This translates into CASSIVRLNTEAFF.

The chain couples TRBV10-1 to TRBJ2-5; TRBD2 might be the D (6 bases). The CDR3 covers 15 residues. V was trimmed by 0 bases and J by 5 bases, leaving 13 bases between them. CDR1 is WNHNN and CDR2 is SYGVQD in the germline V gene (reference sequence). CDR3 nucleotide sequence: TGCGCCAGCAGTGAGTCGTCGGCAGGGAGGGAGACCCAGTACTTC. Protein: CASSESSAGRETQYF.